These 28 T cell receptor beta chains were sequenced from one sample in a study of radiotherapy plus CTLA-4 blockade in lung cancer. The repertoire was sequenced with immunoSEQ multiplex PCR; TCRdb's copy has only in-frame clones and lacks some. The sample contains about 60,000 clones, around 69% of which appear only once. The source material was peripheral blood, sampled from a patient treated with radiotherapy plus ipilimumab. All receptors derive from a human donor with non-small cell lung cancer who had a complete response to radiotherapy plus ipilimumab.

The chain carries TRBV7-2 and TRBJ1-2, with 7 bases lining up with TRBD1. V lost 5 bases and J lost 0; bases outside the gene matches: 12. The V gene's germline CDR1 is SGHTA and CDR2 FQGNSA. The CDR3 is 17 residues long. This CDR3 reads CASSIGTVMLTNYGYTF. CDR3 DNA: TGTGCCAGCAGCATAGGGACAGTGATGCTGACTAACTATGGCTACACCTTC. The whole variable domain, filled in from reference TRBV7-2 and TRBJ1-2, reads GAGVSQSPSNKVTEKGKDVELRCDPISGHTALYWYRQSLGQGLEFLIYFQGNSAPDKSGLPSDRFSAERTGGSVSTLTIQRTQQEDSAVYLCASSIGTVMLTNYGYTFGSGTRLTVV.

The V gene is TRBV5-8, the J gene TRBJ1-4; a possible D gene is TRBD1 (5 bases). The V end lost 4 bases, the J end lost 4 bases, and 11 bases lay between the germline ends. Germline V gene sequence: CDR1 SGHTS, CDR2 YDEGEE. The CDR3 spans 14 residues. The CDR3 sequence: CASSQTALNEKLFF. DNA of the CDR3: TGTGCCAGCAGCCAGACAGCTCTTAATGAAAAACTGTTTTTT. The variable domain in full, completed from reference TRBV5-8 and TRBJ1-4, reads EAGVTQSPTHLIKTRGQQATLRCSPISGHTSVYWYQQALGLGLQFLLWYDEGEERNRGNFPPRFSGRQFPNYSSELNVNALELEDSALYLCASSQTALNEKLFFGSGTQLSVL.

This clone was detected a few times. The V call is TRBV7-6, the J call TRBJ2-3; a possible D gene is TRBD2 (5 bases). The CDR3 extends over 20 amino acids. The V and J ends lost 4 bases and 0 bases respectively, with 26 bases between them. CDR1 and CDR2 (germline): SGHVS, FNYEAQ. The CDR3 DNA follows: TGTGCCAGCAGCTCGGAAAAAGGGAAAAGCGGTTGGAGTAGCACAGATACGCAGTATTTT. It is translated as CASSSEKGKSGWSSTDTQYF.

As DNA, the CDR3 is TGTGCCAGCAGTTACTCGAGGGGGTCGGGGGGCGACGAGCAGTACTTC. Amino acids: CASSYSRGSGGDEQYF. This chain joins TRBV6-6 and TRBJ2-7; D is possibly TRBD2 (7 bases). CDR1 is MNHNY, CDR2 SVGAGI, per germline (reference sequence). V shed 0 bases and J shed 5 bases, with 17 bases lying between them. This CDR3 has 16 amino acids.

The rearrangement links TRBV15 to TRBJ1-6; D unresolved. Trimming cost V 7 bases and J 1 base, with 11 bases left between them. This CDR3 has 15 residues. The germline CDR1 and CDR2 sequences are LNHNV and YYDKDF (reference sequence). CDR3 sequence: CATKRVGSYNSPLHF. DNA for the CDR3: TGTGCCACCAAGAGGGTAGGGTCCTATAATTCACCCCTCCACTTT.

The chain is built from TRBV27 and TRBJ2-5; 7 bases fit TRBD2. With 5 bases clipped from V and 3 bases from J, the junction kept 27 bases outside the gene matches. Germline V gives CDR1 MNHEY, CDR2 SMNVEV (reference sequence). The CDR3 has 21 residues. CDR3: CASSPRLRGGRVNPGEETQYF. The CDR3 region has the DNA TGTGCCAGCAGTCCCCGCCTTCGGGGAGGGAGAGTTAACCCGGGGGAAGAGACCCAGTACTTC.

The chain recombines TRBV27 with TRBJ2-5; maybe TRBD1 (6 bases). The CDR3 length is 14 residues. V lost 3 bases, J lost 5 bases, and 13 bases lay in between. Germline CDR1 is MNHEY and CDR2 is SMNVEV (reference sequence). For the CDR3, the DNA is TGTGCCAGCAGTTTCGTGGGGGCACGTGAGACCCAGTACTTC. As protein: CASSFVGARETQYF.

The genes are TRBV7-2 and TRBJ1-6, with D unresolved. Per the germline V gene, CDR1 is SGHTA and CDR2 is FQGNSA. Trimming cost V 4 bases and J 7 bases, with 8 bases left between them. The length of the CDR3 is 13 residues. DNA for the CDR3: TGTGCCAGCAGCTCTGAGTGGAATTCACCCCTCCACTTT. Its translation is CASSSEWNSPLHF.

This rearrangement joins TRBV27 to TRBJ1-2; D possibly corresponds to TRBD1 (6 bases). This CDR3 is 18 amino acids long. Germline CDR1 and CDR2: MNHEY and SMNVEV (reference sequence). Trimming stripped 4 bases from V and 1 base from J, with 22 bases between. CDR3 nucleotides: TGTGCCAGCAGTTCCGGGACACTCAAACCGGGGCTTAACTATGGCTACACCTTC. Translating gives CASSSGTLKPGLNYGYTF.

This clone was recorded once. The genes are TRBV5-6 and TRBJ2-3, with D unresolved. This CDR3 is 15 amino acids long. Trimming shortened V by 3 bases and J by 2 bases, and 13 bases separated the two germline ends. Germline-derived CDR1 and CDR2 are SGHDT and YYEEEE. The CDR3 is CASSSSWQVTDTQYF. As DNA, the CDR3 is TGTGCCAGCAGCTCCTCCTGGCAGGTCACAGATACGCAGTATTTT. Full variable domain (rest looked up from reference TRBV5-6 and TRBJ2-3): DAGVTQSPTHLIKTRGQQVTLRCSPKSGHDTVSWYQQALGQGPQFIFQYYEEEERQRGNFPDRFSGHQFPNYSSELNVNALLLGDSALYLCASSSSWQVTDTQYFGPGTRLTVL.

There are a few counts of this clone. The chain couples TRBV10-1 to TRBJ2-3; D possibly corresponds to TRBD2 (6 bases). The germline V gene has CDR1 WNHNN and CDR2 SYGVQD (reference sequence). The CDR3 is 16 amino acids. The V end lost 5 bases, the J end lost 0 bases, and 15 bases lay between the germline ends. The CDR3 DNA follows: TGCGCCAGCAGTTGGGGTGGTAGCGGCAGCACAGATACGCAGTATTTT. It translates to CASSWGGSGSTDTQYF.

This clone was seen only once. The chain combines TRBV5-6 with TRBJ1-5; no clear D. CDR3 length: 15 amino acids. The germline V and J ends were trimmed by 0 bases and 3 bases, with 10 bases remaining between them. Germline V lookup: CDR1 SGHDT, CDR2 YYEEEE. For the CDR3, the DNA is TGTGCCAGCAGCTTGGGAGGGCAGGCCAATCAGCCCCAGCATTTT. Translation: CASSLGGQANQPQHF.

This chain joins TRBV7-9 and TRBJ2-7, with 7 bases identical to TRBD2. With 2 bases clipped from V and 4 bases from J, the junction kept 8 bases outside the gene matches. Looked up from germline, CDR1 is SEHNR and CDR2 is FQNEAQ (reference sequence). The CDR3 spans 15 residues. The CDR3, as DNA: TGTGCCAGCAGCTTAACGGGAGGCCTCCGATACGAGCAGTACTTC. It codes for CASSLTGGLRYEQYF.

This clone was counted a few times. The CDR3 here is CASSLQGQIETEAFF. CDR3 DNA: TGTGCCAGCAGCTTACAGGGACAAATCGAAACTGAAGCTTTCTTT. This chain uses TRBV7-9 with TRBJ1-1; possible D gene TRBD1, 6 bases. V lost 2 bases to trimming and J lost 5 bases, with 15 bases between them. This CDR3 region has 15 residues. Germline-derived CDR1 and CDR2 are SEHNR and FQNEAQ (reference sequence).

This chain connects TRBV5-1 to TRBJ2-7; 9 bases match TRBD2. Germline values: CDR1 SGHRS, CDR2 YFSETQ. The CDR3 is made up of 14 amino acids. The trim removed 2 bases at V and 3 bases at J, leaving 3 bases unmatched. The CDR3 protein is CASSFSGSGYEQYF. CDR3 bases: TGCGCCAGCAGCTTTAGCGGGAGTGGCTACGAGCAGTACTTC.

This sequence joins TRBV18 and TRBJ2-3; no firm D call. From germline, CDR1 is KGHSH and CDR2 LQKENI. The length of the CDR3 is 13 residues. The ends were cut back, 3 bases at V and 3 bases at J, with 7 bases in the middle. CDR3 sequence reads: CASSPLSTDTQYF. For the CDR3, the DNA is TGTGCCAGCTCACCCCTATCTACAGATACGCAGTATTTT.

V gene TRBV6-1 combines with J gene TRBJ2-2; D remains unclear. Germline V CDR1 and CDR2: MNHNS, SASEGT. The V end lost 2 bases, the J end lost 7 bases, and 8 bases lay between the germline ends. This CDR3 comprises 13 residues. CDR3 nucleotides: TGTGCCAGCAGTGAACACCGAGGCGGGGAGCTGTTTTTT. Amino acid sequence: CASSEHRGGELFF.

The CDR3 here is CASSRTSGTLNEQFF. DNA of the CDR3: TGTGCCAGCAGCCGCACTAGCGGGACCTTGAATGAGCAGTTCTTC. The J gene is TRBJ2-1, the V gene TRBV6-6, with 10 positions matching TRBD2. This CDR3 has 15 residues. The germline V gene encodes CDR1 MNHNY and CDR2 SVGAGI (reference sequence). Losses at the gene ends were 6 bases for V and 7 bases for J; bases not matched to a gene: 9.

The chain combines TRBV7-9 with TRBJ1-4; 8 bases fit TRBD1. The CDR3 runs 15 residues. Per germline, CDR1 SEHNR and CDR2 FQNEAQ (reference sequence). Losses at the gene ends were 5 bases for V and 3 bases for J; bases not matched to a gene: 5. CDR3 sequence reads: CASSRQQGANEKLFF. CDR3 DNA sequence: TGTGCCAGCAGCCGACAACAGGGGGCTAATGAAAAACTGTTTTTT.

The rearrangement links TRBV29-1 to TRBJ1-1, with no clear D. This CDR3 region has 14 residues. Germline V CDR1 and CDR2: SQVTM, ANQGSEA. V lost 4 bases and J lost 5, with 17 bases in between. CDR3 amino acids: CSVALWQEATEAFF. The CDR3, as DNA: TGCAGCGTTGCCCTATGGCAGGAGGCTACTGAAGCTTTCTTT.

This clone was seen just once. V usage is TRBV19 and J usage is TRBJ2-1, with 9 bases lining up with TRBD2. The germline V gene encodes CDR1 LNHDA and CDR2 SQIVND (reference sequence). The CDR3 has 15 amino acids. After removal of 6 bases from V and 5 bases from J, the junction contained 8 bases not matched to a gene. CDR3 residues: CASSPPGLANNEQFF. CDR3 coding DNA: TGTGCCAGTAGCCCCCCGGGACTAGCTAACAATGAGCAGTTCTTC.

This clone was detected only a few times. The rearrangement links TRBV7-2 to TRBJ1-1; perhaps TRBD1 as D (5 bases). The CDR3 sequence is 13 residues long. Germline assignment: CDR1 SGHTA and CDR2 FQGNSA. Between the trimmed V and J ends, which lost 2 bases and 5 bases, there was a span of 9 bases. CDR3 bases: TGTGCCAGCAGCTTATACGGGGGGACTGAAGCTTTCTTT. Residues: CASSLYGGTEAFF.

The CDR3 DNA reads as TGTGCCAGCAGTAAGGGGTTGTTGTACGAGCAGTACTTC. It encodes CASSKGLLYEQYF. The chain recombines TRBV6-5 with TRBJ2-7; D possibly corresponds to TRBD1 (5 bases). CDR1 MNHEY and CDR2 SVGAGI come from the germline V gene. Trimming took off 5 bases at V and 4 bases at J, with 12 bases between the two ends. The CDR3 length is 13 residues.

V gene TRBV6-6 combines with J gene TRBJ1-5, with D possibly matching TRBD1 (6 bases). Germline values: CDR1 MNHNY, CDR2 SVGAGI (reference sequence). Trimming took off 4 bases at V and 7 bases at J, with 11 bases between the two ends. This CDR3 comprises 13 residues. CDR3 loop: CASSLGAEQPQHF. The CDR3 DNA is TGTGCCAGCAGTTTGGGGGCTGAACAGCCCCAGCATTTT.

This chain joins TRBV5-1 and TRBJ1-1, with 7 bases that match TRBD1. The V segment lost 4 bases and the J segment 1 base; nucleotides outside the gene matches: 7. The CDR3 is 15 amino acids. Germline V lookup: CDR1 SGHRS, CDR2 YFSETQ. CDR3 region: CASSEGQAGNTEAFF. The CDR3 nucleotides are TGCGCCAGCAGCGAAGGACAGGCCGGGAACACTGAAGCTTTCTTT.

The chain couples TRBV12-5 to TRBJ1-5; D possibly corresponds to TRBD1 (5 bases). The V gene lost 0 bases and the J gene lost 2 bases, with 14 bases spanning the gap. The CDR3 extends over 17 amino acids. In germline, CDR1 is LGHNT, CDR2 FRNRAP. The chain's CDR3 is CASGLVRGGVGNQPQHF. CDR3 nucleotides: TGTGCTAGTGGTTTGGTAAGAGGAGGGGTGGGCAATCAGCCCCAGCATTTT.

The chain links TRBV27 to TRBJ1-1, with D perhaps TRBD1 (5 bases). The germline gives CDR1 MNHEY, CDR2 SMNVEV (reference sequence). Trimming removed 2 bases from V and 5 bases from J, with 15 bases in between. This CDR3 spans 15 amino acids. CDR3 sequence: CASSLAGRGVTEAFF. Written as DNA, the CDR3 is TGTGCCAGCAGTTTAGCGGGGCGCGGCGTGACTGAAGCTTTCTTT.

This clone has just a few counts. The chain couples TRBV5-6 to TRBJ1-2; tentative D call: TRBD1 (6 bases). CDR1 and CDR2 (germline): SGHDT, YYEEEE. V was cut by 2 bases and J by 8 bases, with 22 bases left in between. The CDR3 sequence is 16 residues long. For the CDR3, the DNA is TGTGCCAGCAGCTTTTGGACCGCGCCGGGACAAAGAGGCTACACCTTC. It is translated as CASSFWTAPGQRGYTF.